This TCR beta chain was captured by sequencing in a study of T cell clonotyping in hematopoietic cell transplantation. Regarding the study as a whole: Broader posttransplant TCR repertoire diversity was predicted by graft donor and pretransplant recipient Inverse Simpson Index values. At the given depth, recipient repertoires were over 97% de novo clonotypes. After transplant, recipient diversity fell while pathologically expanded clonotypes grew through day 180.

The germline CDR1 and CDR2 sequences are MDHEN and SYDVKM. V was trimmed by 10 bases and J by 0 bases, leaving 10 bases between them. CDR3 length: 13 amino acids. The time point is: recipient sample about 28 days before transplant, after cytoreduction. This clone has a single count. Its target is not known. This table comes from immunoSEQ multiplex PCR, and its TCRdb copy is limited to in-frame clones, with some not included. The data contain about 28,000 clones, approximately 77% of them singletons. Sequenced material: peripheral blood mononuclear cells, taken before stem cell transplant. This sequence was found in a man between 35 and 55 years old with acute myeloid leukemia. Some clones in this sample may be carry-over from other donors' samples. The rearrangement joins TRBV28 to TRBJ1-3; no clear D. In DNA, the CDR3 is TGTGCCACCCACAGCACCTCTGGAAACACCATATATTTT. It translates to CATHSTSGNTIYF.